This TCR beta chain was sequenced in a study of cytomegalovirus exposure and HLA in healthy donors. Findings and caveats of the study: Most subjects had HLA-A and HLA-B alleles reportedly predicted accurately by TCR beta sequences.

PCR primers comprised 60 Vbeta and 13 Jbeta primers. The assay was immunoSEQ multiplex PCR, and TCRdb's table has in-frame clones only and misses some. The sample carries about 160,000 clones, roughly 80% recorded once. This clone came up once. The antigen is undetermined. This CDR3 is built from 14 residues. The germline CDR1 and CDR2 sequences are SEHNR and FQNEAQ (reference sequence). The chain is built from TRBV7-9 and TRBJ2-3, with TRBD2 identical over 7 bases. This clonotype was obtained from a man aged 35 to 55 in good health and CMV-seronegative. The sample consisted of PBMCs. CDR3 residues: CAIFPAGNADTQYF. CDR3 DNA sequence: TGTGCTATTTTCCCAGCGGGGAATGCAGATACGCAGTATTTT.